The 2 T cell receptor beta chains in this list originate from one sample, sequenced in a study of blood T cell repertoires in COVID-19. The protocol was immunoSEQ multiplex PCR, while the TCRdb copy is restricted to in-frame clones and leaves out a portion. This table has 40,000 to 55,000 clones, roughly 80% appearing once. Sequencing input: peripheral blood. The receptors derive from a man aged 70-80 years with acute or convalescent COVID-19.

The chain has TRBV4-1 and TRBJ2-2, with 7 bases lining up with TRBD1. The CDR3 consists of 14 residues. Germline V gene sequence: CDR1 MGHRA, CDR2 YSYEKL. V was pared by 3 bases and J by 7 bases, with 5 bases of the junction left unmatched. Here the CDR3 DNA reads TGCGCCAGCAGCCAGGGCCGGGACAGCGGGGAGCTGTTTTTT. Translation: CASSQGRDSGELFF.

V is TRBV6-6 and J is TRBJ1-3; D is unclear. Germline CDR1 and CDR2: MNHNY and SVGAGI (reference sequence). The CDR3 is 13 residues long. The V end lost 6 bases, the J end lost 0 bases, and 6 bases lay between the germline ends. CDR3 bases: TGTGCCAGCAGCCGGGGCTCTGGAAACACCATATATTTT. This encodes CASSRGSGNTIYF.